Listed below are T cell receptor beta chains from one sample, sequenced in a study of cytomegalovirus exposure and HLA in healthy donors. Some clones are missing from TCRdb's copy, which holds only in-frame ones; the method was immunoSEQ multiplex PCR. The data contain fewer than 200,000 clones, approximately 82% of them singletons. The sequenced material came from PBMCs. The origin of the receptors is a male donor in good health and CMV-seronegative. Both conserved end residues are part of each CDR3. D genes are given only for firm matches.

TRBV7-9	.	TRBJ1-4	TGTGCCAGCAGCTTCTCTAGGAGGGTCGACCTTCATGAAAAACTGTTTTTT	CASSFSRRVDLHEKLFF
TRBV7-8	.	TRBJ1-6	TGTGCCAGCAGCTTAGCAGAACAAAGATCACCCCTCCACTTT	CASSLAEQRSPLHF
TRBV7-2	TRBD2	TRBJ2-3	TGTGCCAGCAGCCGGGAGGCTAGCACAGATACGCAGTATTTT	CASSREASTDTQYF
TRBV28	.	TRBJ2-4	TGTGCCAGCAGTTCTCCAGGGGAGGGAAACATTCAGTACTTC	CASSSPGEGNIQYF
TRBV6-1	.	TRBJ2-3	TGTGCCAGCATTGCAGTCACAGATACGCAGTATTTT	CASIAVTDTQYF
TRBV6-5	.	TRBJ1-1	TGTGCCAGCAAGGGGCCTAGGCCTGAAGCTTTCTTT	CASKGPRPEAFF
TRBV6-5	.	TRBJ1-1	TGTGCCAGCAGTTACGGGCCAGCGGAAACTGAAGCTTTCTTT	CASSYGPAETEAFF
TRBV10-3	.	TRBJ1-1	TGTGCCATCAGTCTGCTCGGGGACACTGAAGCTTTCTTT	CAISLLGDTEAFF
TRBV9	.	TRBJ2-3	TGTGCCAGCAGCGCACGGGACATCACAGATACGCAGTATTTT	CASSARDITDTQYF
TRBV30	TRBD2	TRBJ2-5	TGTGCCTGGAGTGTTATGGGACTAGCGGTCCAAGAGACCCAGTACTTC	CAWSVMGLAVQETQYF
TRBV27	TRBD2	TRBJ2-1	TGTGCCAGCAGTTGGGGGGGTGGTGGGTATGAGCAGTTCTTC	CASSWGGGGYEQFF
TRBV5-1	TRBD1	TRBJ1-2	TGCGCCAGCAGCTTGCGTCCTGGGACAGACAACCCAAAGGGCTACACCTTC	CASSLRPGTDNPKGYTF
TRBV28	.	TRBJ1-5	TGTGCCAGCAAACCCCTCGACAGGATCAACCAGCCCCAGCATTTT	CASKPLDRINQPQHF
TRBV5-6	TRBD1	TRBJ1-4	TGTGCCAGCAACCGGTTGGGACAGGGGTTTCAAAATGAAAAACTGTTTTTT	CASNRLGQGFQNEKLFF